These 30 T cell receptor beta chains originate from one sample sequenced in a study of radiation and T cells in renal cell carcinoma. Time point noted: blood 4 weeks post-SBRT, at nephrectomy. The treatment was: 15 Gy SBRT to primary tumor, nephrectomy 4 weeks later. Profiling relied on immunoSEQ multiplex PCR, and the TCRdb table lists in-frame clones only, not all of them. Of 40,000 to 50,000 clones listed, roughly 80% are singletons. Sample: blood, taken from a patient whose treatment included radiotherapy and nephrectomy. Receptor source: a woman in her seventies with renal cell carcinoma.

The chain is built from TRBV29-1 and TRBJ1-5, with D possibly TRBD1 on 5 matching bases. The length of the CDR3 is 15 residues. CDR1 is SQVTM, CDR2 ANQGSEA, per germline. V lost 0 bases and J 3 bases, leaving 12 bases between the germline ends. CDR3 nucleotides: TGCAGCGTTGAAGACAGGGCGACGCTCAATCAGCCCCAGCATTTT. It encodes CSVEDRATLNQPQHF.

J is TRBJ2-5 and V is TRBV9; 9 bases agree with TRBD2. CDR1 is SGDLS and CDR2 is YYNGEE in the germline V gene. The CDR3 totals 15 residues. V lost 0 bases, J lost 5 bases, and 5 bases stayed unmatched. CDR3 region: CASSVGASGAETQYF. The CDR3 nucleotides are TGTGCCAGCAGCGTAGGGGCTAGCGGGGCGGAGACCCAGTACTTC. Supplemented by reference TRBV9 and TRBJ2-5, the full variable domain reads DSGVTQTPKHLITATGQRVTLRCSPRSGDLSVYWYQQSLDQGLQFLIQYYNGEERAKGNILERFSAQQFPDLHSELNLSSLELGDSALYFCASSVGASGAETQYFGPGTRLLVL.

The J gene is TRBJ2-7, the V gene TRBV10-1; D unclear. This CDR3 region has 13 residues. In germline, CDR1 is WNHNN, CDR2 SYGVQD (reference sequence). V lost 4 bases and J 1 base, leaving 8 bases between the germline ends. The CDR3 loop reads CASSGSLSYEQYF. The CDR3 DNA is TGCGCCAGCAGTGGGTCTCTTTCCTACGAGCAGTACTTC.

This clone has only one observation. The chain uses TRBV4-1 and TRBJ2-5; TRBD2 is a possible D gene (9 bases). This CDR3 comprises 16 residues. Trimming took 0 bases from V and 9 from J, leaving 20 bases between them. Germline V gives CDR1 MGHRA, CDR2 YSYEKL. The CDR3 nucleotides read TGCGCCAGCAGCCAAGATAACCAGGGGGCGGGAGGGGCCCAGTACTTC. Translated: CASSQDNQGAGGAQYF.

This sequence joins TRBV27 and TRBJ1-4; D is unclear. The germline CDR1 and CDR2 sequences are MNHEY and SMNVEV (reference sequence). V lost 6 bases to trimming and J lost 8 bases, with 22 bases between them. CDR3 length: 16 residues. The CDR3 loop reads CASSADYPYDGEKLFF. The DNA of the CDR3 is TGTGCCAGCAGCGCCGATTACCCCTACGATGGGGAAAAACTGTTTTTT. Combining the CDR3 with reference TRBV27 and TRBJ1-4 gives the whole variable domain EAQVTQNPRYLITVTGKKLTVTCSQNMNHEYMSWYRQDPGLGLRQIYYSMNVEVTDKGDVPEGYKVSRKEKRNFPLILESPSPNQTSLYFCASSADYPYDGEKLFFGSGTQLSVL.

This clone was observed a few times. The chain has TRBV7-3 and TRBJ1-6; 9 nucleotides agree with TRBD1. This CDR3 comprises 15 residues. CDR1 SGHTA and CDR2 FQGTGA come from the germline V gene. J was trimmed by 7 bases and V by 4 bases; bases with no gene match: 5. This chain's CDR3 is CASSSQGAGNSPLHF. The CDR3 nucleotides read TGTGCCAGCAGCTCACAGGGGGCAGGGAATTCACCCCTCCACTTT.

The chain employs TRBV12-5 and TRBJ1-4; D gene unclear. Germline V gene data show CDR1 as LGHNT and CDR2 as FRNRAP. The CDR3 sequence is 13 residues long. Trimming removed 8 bases from V and 3 bases from J, with 10 bases in between. In DNA form, the CDR3 reads TGTGCTAGTTCTGGCAGCTCTAATGAAAAACTGTTTTTT. Protein product: CASSGSSNEKLFF.

The chain joins TRBV11-2 to TRBJ2-7, with TRBD2 matching 8 bases. Germline CDR1 and CDR2: SGHAT and FQNNGV. This CDR3 has 17 residues. Trimming removed 5 bases from V and 5 bases from J; junction bases left unmatched: 17. As DNA, the CDR3 is TGTGCCAGCAGCCCCCCTGTATGGAAGCGGGGGCTGGACGAGCAGTACTTC. This encodes CASSPPVWKRGLDEQYF.

The chain recombines TRBV4-2 with TRBJ2-2; a weak D match, TRBD2 (6 bases). Germline loops: CDR1 LGHNA, CDR2 YNFKEQ. The germline V and J ends were trimmed by 2 bases and 3 bases, with 16 bases remaining between them. This CDR3 is built from 17 residues. CDR3 in DNA: TGTGCCAGCAGCCAATCTCCCCCCGGGACTGACACCGGGGAGCTGTTTTTT. It codes for CASSQSPPGTDTGELFF.

This clone was observed a few times. The rearrangement joins TRBV5-1 to TRBJ1-2, with 10 positions matching TRBD1. With 4 bases clipped from V and 8 bases from J, the junction kept 5 bases outside the gene matches. The CDR3 runs to 13 residues. Germline V gene lookup returns CDR1 SGHRS and CDR2 YFSETQ. CDR3 sequence reads: CASSPGQGEGYTF. As DNA, the CDR3 is TGCGCCAGCAGCCCAGGACAGGGGGAAGGCTACACCTTC.

This chain joins TRBV19 and TRBJ1-1; 7 nucleotides align to TRBD1. The CDR3 spans 13 residues. V shed 7 bases and J 0 bases; nucleotides not matched to a gene: 2. The germline CDR1 and CDR2 sequences are LNHDA and SQIVND (reference sequence). The CDR3: CASKGQLNTEAFF. In DNA, the CDR3 is TGTGCCAGTAAGGGACAGTTGAACACTGAAGCTTTCTTT.

V gene TRBV9 combines with J gene TRBJ2-3; 9 bases line up with TRBD2. CDR3 length: 15 amino acids. The V and J ends lost 2 bases and 4 bases, in that order; junction bases with no gene match: 5. Germline lookup yields CDR1 SGDLS and CDR2 YYNGEE. The CDR3, as DNA: TGTGCCAGCAGCGTGCTAGCGGGGTCATCAGATACGCAGTATTTT. Translation: CASSVLAGSSDTQYF.

The V and J genes are TRBV27 and TRBJ2-3; 7 bases match TRBD2. After removal of 5 bases from V and 2 bases from J, the junction contained 13 bases not matched to a gene. Germline V gene sequence: CDR1 MNHEY, CDR2 SMNVEV (reference sequence). The CDR3 contains 17 residues. The DNA of the CDR3 is TGTGCCAGCAGTCCCCCCACGACACTAGCGTACACAGATACGCAGTATTTT. It specifies CASSPPTTLAYTDTQYF.

The chain carries TRBV7-9 and TRBJ2-1; D gene unclear. Looked up from germline, CDR1 is SEHNR and CDR2 is FQNEAQ (reference sequence). The CDR3 loop spans 13 amino acids. Trimming left V 2 bases short and J 5 bases short, with 7 bases between. The CDR3 spells CASSLQQHNEQFF. CDR3 coding DNA: TGTGCCAGCAGCTTACAGCAGCACAATGAGCAGTTCTTC.

The CDR3 here is CASTAWLDTGELFF. The CDR3 coding sequence is TGTGCCAGTACCGCGTGGCTCGACACCGGGGAGCTGTTTTTT. This sequence joins TRBV19 and TRBJ2-2; D is undetermined. The CDR3 runs 14 residues. Germline V lookup: CDR1 LNHDA, CDR2 SQIVND (reference sequence). The germline V and J ends were trimmed by 7 bases and 3 bases, with 12 bases remaining between them.

The CDR3 protein is CASRIVPRGTGQIKYGYTF. CDR3 bases: TGCGCCAGTCGTATTGTACCTAGAGGGACAGGTCAGATTAAGTATGGCTACACCTTC. The chain is built from TRBV23-1 and TRBJ1-2, with 8 bases identical to TRBD1. TRBV23-1 is an ORF, and what it does is uncertain. Germline trimming cut 9 bases from V and 5 bases from J; bases unmatched to any gene: 26. This CDR3 has 19 amino acids.

The chain employs TRBV21-1 and TRBJ1-2. TRBV21-1 is flagged as a pseudogene. CDR3 size: 12 residues. The CDR3 DNA sequence: TGTGCCAGCAGCAAAGAGGAGGGGGGCTACACCTTC. Its protein is CASSKEEGGYTF.

The chain uses TRBV2 and TRBJ2-7, with 8 bases aligning to TRBD2. V shed 4 bases, J shed 1 base, and the junction held 3 bases outside the gene matches. Germline values: CDR1 SNHLY, CDR2 FYNNEI. The CDR3 is 14 amino acids. For the CDR3, the DNA is TGTGCCAGCAGTGTACCGGGGGGGTCCTACGAGCAGTACTTC. Translated, it gives CASSVPGGSYEQYF. Full variable domain (remainder filled in from reference TRBV2 and TRBJ2-7): EPEVTQTPSHQVTQMGQEVILRCVPISNHLYFYWYRQILGQKVEFLVSFYNNEISEKSEIFDDQFSVERPDGSNFTLKIRSTKLEDSAMYFCASSVPGGSYEQYFGPGTRLTVT.

Written as DNA, the CDR3 is TGTGCCAGCAGCTCAGGGCTATGGGATACGCAGTATTTT. The encoded protein is CASSSGLWDTQYF. The gene calls are TRBV5-5 and TRBJ2-3; D is perhaps TRBD1 (5 bases). The V and J ends lost 3 bases and 6 bases respectively, with 11 bases between them. Germline V gene lookup returns CDR1 SGHKS and CDR2 YYEKEE (reference sequence). CDR3 length equals 13 residues.

This clone was observed once. The V gene is TRBV5-8, the J gene TRBJ2-3, with 9 bases fitting TRBD2. The length of the CDR3 is 16 residues. From germline, CDR1 is SGHTS and CDR2 YDEGEE. The V and J ends lost 3 bases and 4 bases, in that order; junction bases with no gene match: 9. CDR3 sequence reads: CASSWGSGRGADTQYF. DNA of the CDR3: TGTGCCAGCAGCTGGGGTAGCGGGAGAGGCGCAGATACGCAGTATTTT.

The chain joins TRBV9 to TRBJ2-1; 10 nucleotides line up with TRBD1. Germline V gene data show CDR1 as SGDLS and CDR2 as YYNGEE. The J segment lost 0 bases and the V segment lost 4 bases, leaving 7 bases of the junction unmatched. This CDR3 contains 17 residues. This CDR3 reads CASSSDRGKSSYNEQFF. The CDR3 region has the DNA TGTGCCAGCAGCTCGGACAGGGGGAAAAGCTCCTACAATGAGCAGTTCTTC.

This clone was seen a handful of times. V and J are TRBV7-2 and TRBJ2-7, with D tentatively TRBD1 or TRBD2 (6 bases each). The germline gives CDR1 SGHTA, CDR2 FQGNSA. This CDR3 has 14 amino acids. Between the trimmed V and J ends, which lost 1 base and 4 bases, there was a span of 11 bases. CDR3 amino acids: CASSLEGGLYEQYF. CDR3 DNA: TGTGCCAGCAGCTTAGAGGGGGGACTTTACGAGCAGTACTTC.

The chain combines TRBV7-8 with TRBJ2-2; D perhaps matches TRBD2 (6 bases). Trimming cost V 0 bases and J 1 base, with 9 bases left between them. The CDR3 has 16 residues. Germline-derived CDR1 and CDR2 are SGHVS and FQNEAQ. The CDR3 sequence is CASSLARDWNTGELFF. The CDR3 nucleotides read TGTGCCAGCAGCTTAGCGAGGGACTGGAACACCGGGGAGCTGTTTTTT. Together with reference TRBV7-8 and TRBJ2-2, the CDR3 gives the full variable domain: GAGVSQSPRYKVAKRGQDVALRCDPISGHVSLFWYQQALGQGPEFLTYFQNEAQLDKSGLPSDRFFAERPEGSVSTLKIQRTQQEDSAVYLCASSLARDWNTGELFFGEGSRLTVL.

V usage is TRBV9 and J usage is TRBJ2-4; D may be TRBD2 (5 bases). The CDR3 is 16 residues long. The V gene lost 0 bases and the J gene lost 5 bases, with 15 bases spanning the gap. Germline CDR1 reads SGDLS; CDR2 reads YYNGEE. CDR3 sequence: CASSVGGRISENIQYF. The CDR3 DNA reads TGTGCCAGCAGCGTAGGTGGGAGAATCTCCGAAAACATTCAGTACTTC.

DNA for the CDR3: TGTGCCAGCTCACAGGGACAGGATAATGGCTACACCTTC. It translates to CASSQGQDNGYTF. V usage is TRBV18 and J usage is TRBJ1-2; TRBD1 agrees at 8 bases. CDR1 and CDR2 (germline): KGHSH, LQKENI. Trimming removed 4 bases from V and 6 bases from J; junction bases left unmatched: 4. This CDR3 comprises 13 residues. The variable domain in full, with the rest retrieved from reference TRBV18 and TRBJ1-2, is NAGVMQNPRHLVRRRGQEARLRCSPMKGHSHVYWYRQLPEEGLKFMVYLQKENIIDESGMPKERFSAEFPKEGPSILRIQQVVRGDSAAYFCASSQGQDNGYTFGSGTRLTVV.

In its sample, this clone was seen once. The chain uses TRBV2 and TRBJ2-1; D is uncertain. From germline, CDR1 is SNHLY and CDR2 FYNNEI. Trimming pared 6 bases from V and 4 bases from J, leaving 16 bases between. This CDR3 region has 15 residues. The CDR3 coding sequence is TGTGCCAGCAGCTCGGGCACTATCCAATACAATGAGCAGTTCTTC. It codes for CASSSGTIQYNEQFF.

This chain uses TRBV11-2 with TRBJ2-3, with D hard to call. With 3 bases removed from V and 0 bases from J, the gap between germline ends came to 10 bases. In germline, CDR1 is SGHAT, CDR2 FQNNGV. This CDR3 spans 15 amino acids. The CDR3 protein is CASSLFSFSTDTQYF. CDR3 coding DNA: TGTGCCAGCAGCTTGTTTAGCTTCAGCACAGATACGCAGTATTTT.

This clone was detected only a few times. The rearrangement uses TRBV6-4 and TRBJ1-1; D call uncertain. V shed 5 bases and J shed 1 base, with 8 bases lying between them. CDR3 length equals 13 residues. Germline V gives CDR1 MRHNA, CDR2 SNTAGT. The CDR3 sequence: CASSPQWNTEAFF. In nucleotides, the CDR3 is TGTGCCAGCAGTCCCCAGTGGAACACTGAAGCTTTCTTT.

The chain uses TRBV15 and TRBJ2-3; D not certain. Germline V gives CDR1 LNHNV, CDR2 YYDKDF (reference sequence). Trimming took 0 bases from V and 8 from J, leaving 18 bases between them. The CDR3 contains 16 residues. The CDR3 protein is CATSRDRSSPLGTQYF. The CDR3 DNA is TGTGCCACCAGCAGAGATCGGTCTTCCCCGTTAGGTACGCAGTATTTT.

This chain connects TRBV5-6 to TRBJ1-5; D remains ambiguous. Germline CDR1 and CDR2: SGHDT and YYEEEE. The V end lost 2 bases, the J end lost 7 bases, and 7 bases lay between the germline ends. The CDR3 covers 12 residues. CDR3 residues: CASSFSDQPQHF. DNA for the CDR3: TGTGCCAGCAGCTTCTCAGACCAGCCCCAGCATTTT.